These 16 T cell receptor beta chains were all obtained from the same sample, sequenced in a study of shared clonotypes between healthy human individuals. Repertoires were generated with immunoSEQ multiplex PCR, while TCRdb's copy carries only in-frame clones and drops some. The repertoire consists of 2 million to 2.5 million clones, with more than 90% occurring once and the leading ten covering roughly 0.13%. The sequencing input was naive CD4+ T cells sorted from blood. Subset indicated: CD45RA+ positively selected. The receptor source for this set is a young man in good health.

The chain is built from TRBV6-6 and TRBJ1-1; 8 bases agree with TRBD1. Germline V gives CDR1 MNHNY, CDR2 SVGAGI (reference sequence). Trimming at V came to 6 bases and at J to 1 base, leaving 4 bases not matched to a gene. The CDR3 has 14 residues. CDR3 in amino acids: CASRQTGANTEAFF. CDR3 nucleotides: TGTGCCAGCAGACAGACAGGGGCGAACACTGAAGCTTTCTTT.

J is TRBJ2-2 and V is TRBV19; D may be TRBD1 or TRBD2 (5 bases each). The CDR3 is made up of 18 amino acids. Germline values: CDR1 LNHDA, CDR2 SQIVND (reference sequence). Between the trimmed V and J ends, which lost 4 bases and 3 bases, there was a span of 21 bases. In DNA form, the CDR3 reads TGTGCCAGTAGTACAATACAGGACATTTACGGGGACACCGGGGAGCTGTTTTTT. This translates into CASSTIQDIYGDTGELFF. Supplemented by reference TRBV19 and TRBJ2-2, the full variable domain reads DGGITQSPKYLFRKEGQNVTLSCEQNLNHDAMYWYRQDPGQGLRLIYYSQIVNDFQKGDIAEGYSVSREKKESFPLTVTSAQKNPTAFYLCASSTIQDIYGDTGELFFGEGSRLTVL.

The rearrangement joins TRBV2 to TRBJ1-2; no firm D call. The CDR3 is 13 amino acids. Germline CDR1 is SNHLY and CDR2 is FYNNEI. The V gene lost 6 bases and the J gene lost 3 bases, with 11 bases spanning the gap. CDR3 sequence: CASSRRDYYGYTF. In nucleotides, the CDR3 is TGTGCCAGCAGCCGCCGGGATTACTATGGCTACACCTTC.

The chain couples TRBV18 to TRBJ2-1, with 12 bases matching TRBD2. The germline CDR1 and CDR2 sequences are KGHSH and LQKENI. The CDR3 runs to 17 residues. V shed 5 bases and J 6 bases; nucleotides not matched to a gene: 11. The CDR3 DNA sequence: TGTGCCAGCTCATCGTATCTAGCGGGAGGGCCGGGCAATGAGCAGTTCTTC. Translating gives CASSSYLAGGPGNEQFF.

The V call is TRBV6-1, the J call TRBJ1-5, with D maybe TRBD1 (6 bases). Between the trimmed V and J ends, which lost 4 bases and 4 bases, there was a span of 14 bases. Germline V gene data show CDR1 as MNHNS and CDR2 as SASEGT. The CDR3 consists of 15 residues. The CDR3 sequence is CASSAQGSRNQPQHF. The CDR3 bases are TGTGCCAGCAGTGCCCAGGGGTCACGGAATCAGCCCCAGCATTTT.

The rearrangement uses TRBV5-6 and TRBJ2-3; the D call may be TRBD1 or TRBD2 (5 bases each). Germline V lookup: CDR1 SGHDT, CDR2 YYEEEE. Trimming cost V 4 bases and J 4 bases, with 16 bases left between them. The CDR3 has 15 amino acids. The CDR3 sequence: CASSEWDGRPDTQYF. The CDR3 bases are TGTGCCAGCAGCGAATGGGACGGACGACCAGATACGCAGTATTTT.

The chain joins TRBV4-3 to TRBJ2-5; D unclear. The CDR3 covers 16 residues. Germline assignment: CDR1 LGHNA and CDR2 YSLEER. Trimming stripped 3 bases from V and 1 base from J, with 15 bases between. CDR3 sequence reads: CASSQVLSAVQETQYF. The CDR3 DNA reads TGCGCCAGCAGCCAGGTGCTTTCGGCGGTCCAAGAGACCCAGTACTTC.

The CDR3 bases are TGTGCCAGCAGCTTGACGGCGGGGTCCTACAATGAGCAGTTCTTC. This encodes CASSLTAGSYNEQFF. The V call is TRBV5-4, the J call TRBJ2-1; weak D call: TRBD2 (6 bases). CDR1 is SGHNT and CDR2 is YYREEE in the germline V gene (reference sequence). The CDR3 covers 15 residues. Trimming pared 1 base from V and 1 base from J, leaving 9 bases between.

CDR3 region: CASSLAVNTDTQYF. The CDR3 nucleotides are TGCGCCAGCAGCTTGGCGGTCAACACAGATACGCAGTATTTT. This chain joins TRBV5-1 and TRBJ2-3; D gene uncertain. Germline values: CDR1 SGHRS, CDR2 YFSETQ. This CDR3 is built from 14 residues. Trimming shortened V by 0 bases and J by 2 bases, and 7 bases separated the two germline ends. The complete variable domain, with remaining parts taken from reference TRBV5-1 and TRBJ2-3, reads KAGVTQTPRYLIKTRGQQVTLSCSPISGHRSVSWYQQTPGQGLQFLFEYFSETQRNKGNFPGRFSGRQFSNSRSEMNVSTLELGDSALYLCASSLAVNTDTQYFGPGTRLTVL.

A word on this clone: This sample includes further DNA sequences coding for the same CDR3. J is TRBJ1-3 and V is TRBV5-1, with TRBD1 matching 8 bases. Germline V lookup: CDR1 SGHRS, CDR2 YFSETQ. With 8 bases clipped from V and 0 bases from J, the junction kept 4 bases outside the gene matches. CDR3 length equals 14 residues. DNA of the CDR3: TGCGCCAGTAGACAGGGGAGCTCTGGAAACACCATATATTTT. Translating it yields CASRQGSSGNTIYF.

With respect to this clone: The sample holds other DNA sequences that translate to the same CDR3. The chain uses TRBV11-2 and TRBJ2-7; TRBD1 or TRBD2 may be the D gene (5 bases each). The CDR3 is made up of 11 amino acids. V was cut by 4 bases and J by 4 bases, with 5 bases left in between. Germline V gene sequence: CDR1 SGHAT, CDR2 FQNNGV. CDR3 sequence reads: CASSWGYEQYF. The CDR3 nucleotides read TGTGCCAGCAGCTGGGGGTACGAGCAGTACTTC.

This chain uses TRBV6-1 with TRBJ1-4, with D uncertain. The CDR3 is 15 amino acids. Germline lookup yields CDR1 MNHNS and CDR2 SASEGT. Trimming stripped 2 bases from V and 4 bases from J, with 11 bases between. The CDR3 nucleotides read TGTGCCAGCAGTGAAAACCTCAGACTTAATGAAAAACTGTTTTTT. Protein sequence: CASSENLRLNEKLFF.

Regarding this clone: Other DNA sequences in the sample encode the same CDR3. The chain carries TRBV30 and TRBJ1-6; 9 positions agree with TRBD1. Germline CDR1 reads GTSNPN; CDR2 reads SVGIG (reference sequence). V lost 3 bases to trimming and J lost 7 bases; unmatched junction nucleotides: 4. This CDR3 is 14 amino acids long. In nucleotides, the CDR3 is TGTGCCTGGAGCGTAGGGACAGGGAATTCACCCCTCCACTTT. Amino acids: CAWSVGTGNSPLHF. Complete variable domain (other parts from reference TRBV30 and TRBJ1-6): SQTIHQWPATLVQPVGSPLSLECTVEGTSNPNLYWYRQAAGRGLQLLFYSVGIGQISSEVPQNLSASRPQDRQFILSSKKLLLSDSGFYLCAWSVGTGNSPLHFGNGTRLTVT.

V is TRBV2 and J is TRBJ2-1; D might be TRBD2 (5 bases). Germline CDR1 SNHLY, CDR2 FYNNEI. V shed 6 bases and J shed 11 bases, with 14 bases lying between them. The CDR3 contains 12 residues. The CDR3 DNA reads TGTGCCAGCAGGGCAGAACTAGGCCAGCAGTTCTTC. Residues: CASRAELGQQFF.

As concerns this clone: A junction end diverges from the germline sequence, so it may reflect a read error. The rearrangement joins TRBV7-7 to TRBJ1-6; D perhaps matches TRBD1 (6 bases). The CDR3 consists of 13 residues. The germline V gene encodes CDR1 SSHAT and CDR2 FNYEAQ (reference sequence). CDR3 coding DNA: TGTGCTAGCAGCACAGACAGGAATTCACCCCTCCACTTT. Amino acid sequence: CASSTDRNSPLHF.

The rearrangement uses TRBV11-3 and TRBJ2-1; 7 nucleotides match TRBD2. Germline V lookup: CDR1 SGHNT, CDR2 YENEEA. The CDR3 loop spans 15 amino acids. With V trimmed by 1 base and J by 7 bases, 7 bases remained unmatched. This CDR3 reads CASSLAGGRINEQFF. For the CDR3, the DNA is TGTGCCAGCAGCTTAGCCGGGGGGAGGATAAATGAGCAGTTCTTC.